The source of this T cell receptor (beta chain) is a study of cytomegalovirus exposure and HLA in healthy donors. The study ran its PCR with 60 Vbeta and 13 Jbeta primers. Clones were read by immunoSEQ multiplex PCR, and TCRdb kept only the in-frame ones, dropping some. The profile shows about 170,000 clones, approximately 59% of them singletons. There are 16 residues in the CDR3. Trimming left V 1 base short and J 6 bases short, with 13 bases between. The germline V gene encodes CDR1 MNHNS and CDR2 SASEGT. The material sequenced was PBMCs. The origin of this receptor is a middle-aged man in good health and CMV-seronegative. The gene calls are TRBV6-1 and TRBJ1-6; D not resolved. CDR3 loop: CASSEGWGSANSPLHF. DNA for the CDR3: TGTGCCAGCAGTGAAGGGTGGGGTAGCGCTAATTCACCCCTCCACTTT.